These T cell receptor beta chains were read from a single sample in a study of CD8+CD57+ T cells in acquired aplastic anemia. TCRdb re-called the reads with MiXCR, one entry per CDR3 protein. The sample gives some 210,000 distinct CDR3 sequences, 61% of which show up once; around 32% is in the top ten. Material for sequencing was sorted CD4+, CD8+, or CD8+CD57+ T cells (not recorded which) from PBMCs. These receptors came from a human donor in good health. CDR3s include the opening cysteine and the closing phenylalanine or tryptophan. D genes are given only for firm matches. For some rows the clone size is stated as once, few or many, or as a class when expanded; others skip it.

>-|TRBV29-1|TRBJ1-1|-
TGCAGCGTTGCGTGGGGGCGAACTTTCTTT
CSVAWGRTFF
>-|TRBV7-2|TRBJ2-2|-
TGTGCCAGCAGCTGGGGGCGCCGAGCTGGGGAGCTGTTTTTT
CASSWGRRAGELFF
>few|TRBV6-6|TRBJ2-5|-
TGTGCCAGCAGTTCGAAGGAGACCCAGTACTTC
CASSSKETQYF
>-|TRBV20-1|TRBJ1-1|-
TGCAGTGCTAGAGCAGATCCGAACACTGAAGCTTTCTTT
CSARADPNTEAFF
>-|TRBV2|TRBJ2-3|-
TGTGCCAGCAGTCCCGGGATCTTCGCAGATACGCAGTATTTT
CASSPGIFADTQYF
>-|TRBV11-1|TRBJ1-6|TRBD1
TGTGCCAGCTCGCGTGACAGGGGCGATATTCATTCACCCCTCCACTTT
CASSRDRGDIHSPLHF
>-|TRBV9|TRBJ2-7|-
TGTGCCAGCAGGAACGGGGCGAGCTCCTACGAGCAGTACTTC
CASRNGASSYEQYF
>-|TRBV25-1|TRBJ1-1|-
TGTGCCAGCACTGACCAAGGGACTGAAGCTTTCTTT
CASTDQGTEAFF
>-|TRBV9|TRBJ2-1|-
TGTGCCAGCAGCGCCCAACCTCGGGGGGAGCAGTTCTTC
CASSAQPRGEQFF
>-|TRBV10-3|TRBJ2-3|TRBD2
TGTGCCATCAGCCCCAGCGGGGGGGCGTCAGATACGCAGTATTTT
CAISPSGGASDTQYF
>-|TRBV10-3|TRBJ1-1|-
TGTGCCATCAGTGCGGTGAACACTGAAGCTTTCTTT
CAISAVNTEAFF
>-|TRBV15|TRBJ2-7|TRBD1
TGTGCCACCAGCCTCGGGACAGGGGGAGCCTACGAGCAGTACTTC
CATSLGTGGAYEQYF
>once|TRBV20-1|TRBJ1-2|-
TGCAGTGCTAGAGATCCGGGAGGGGCCCTCTATGGCTACACCTTC
CSARDPGGALYGYTF
>-|TRBV29-1|TRBJ1-2|-
TGCAGCGTTAGGTTGCAAGACTATGGCTACACCTTC
CSVRLQDYGYTF
>-|TRBV2|TRBJ1-4|-
TGTGCCAGCAGTGAGCAGGGGCACGGGGAAAAACTGTTTTTT
CASSEQGHGEKLFF
>-|TRBV30|TRBJ2-7|-
TGTGCCTGGTATGGGGGGCCATACTACGAGCAGTACTTC
CAWYGGPYYEQYF
>-|TRBV9|TRBJ1-1|-
TGTGCCAGCAGCGTAGGTGGCCGACTTGAAGCTTTCTTT
CASSVGGRLEAFF
>many|TRBV30|TRBJ2-5|-
TGTGCCTGGCGGCCGGTAGAGTACCAAGAGACCCAGTACTTC
CAWRPVEYQETQYF
>-|TRBV24-1|TRBJ2-1|TRBD2
TGTGCCACCAGTGATCCCGTCGGCGGGAGCGACAATGAGCAGTTCTTC
CATSDPVGGSDNEQFF
>-|TRBV15|TRBJ1-1|-
TGTGCCACCAGTATGGGGGTCCCAGCGACGACTGAAGCTTTCTTT
CATSMGVPATTEAFF
>many|TRBV4-3|TRBJ2-7|TRBD2
TGCGCCAGCAGCCAAGATCGCCTAGCGGGGACCTACGAGCAGTACTTC
CASSQDRLAGTYEQYF
>-|TRBV2|TRBJ2-2|-
TGTGCCAGCAGAGGGTCCGCGAACACCGGGGAGCTGTTTTTT
CASRGSANTGELFF
>-|TRBV6-5|TRBJ2-2|-
TGTGCCAGCAAGGTTCCAGCAGGGGAGCTGTTTTTT
CASKVPAGELFF
>-|TRBV15|TRBJ2-7|-
TGTGCCACCAGCAGAGATCATGGGGACTACGAGCAGTACTTC
CATSRDHGDYEQYF
>many|TRBV27|TRBJ2-7|-
TGTGCCAGCAGTTTTGCGGGGAGCTACGAGCAGTACTTC
CASSFAGSYEQYF
>-|TRBV29-1|TRBJ1-1|-
TGCAGCGCGGGGGGGACTGAAGCTTTCTTT
CSAGGTEAFF
>once|TRBV5-1|TRBJ2-7|TRBD2
TGCGCCAGCAGCTTTCGGACTAGCGAGTACGAGCAGTACTTC
CASSFRTSEYEQYF
>-|TRBV12-3/TRBV12-4|TRBJ2-5|-
TGTGCCAGCAGAACGATCCCGGGAGAGACCCAGTACTTC
CASRTIPGETQYF
>-|TRBV7-8|TRBJ2-7|-
TGTGCCAGCAGCTTAGCGTTGGGTAGGGACGAGCAGTACTTC
CASSLALGRDEQYF
>-|TRBV7-2|TRBJ2-1|-
TGTGCCAGCAGCTTAAGGAGGGAGGGGGGGGGTGAGCAGTTCTTC
CASSLRREGGGEQFF
>-|TRBV7-8|TRBJ1-2|TRBD1
TGTGCCAGCAGCTTAAATACCGGACAGGGCGGCGGCTACACCTTC
CASSLNTGQGGGYTF
>many|TRBV4-1|TRBJ1-5|-
TGCGCCAGCAGCCAAGGGGAGATGCAGCCCCAGCATTTT
CASSQGEMQPQHF
>-|TRBV7-9|TRBJ2-5|-
TGTGCCAGCAGCGGCAGGGATTGGTGGCAGAGAGAGACCCAGTACTTC
CASSGRDWWQRETQYF
>-|TRBV5-1|TRBJ1-6|-
TGCGCCAGCAGCTTGGATGGGCAGGTGAATTCACCCCTCCACTTT
CASSLDGQVNSPLHF
>-|TRBV7-9|TRBJ2-7|-
TGTGCCAGCAGCTTTGCCGTGGGCTTGAGCTCCTACGAGCAGTACTTC
CASSFAVGLSSYEQYF
>few|TRBV20-1|TRBJ1-1|-
TGCAGTGTCTTCGGGCCCAGGGCGAACGCTGAAGCTTTCTTT
CSVFGPRANAEAFF
>few|TRBV6-1|TRBJ2-3|-
TGTGCCAGCAGTGAACTCTGGGAGATCACAGATACGCAGTATTTT
CASSELWEITDTQYF